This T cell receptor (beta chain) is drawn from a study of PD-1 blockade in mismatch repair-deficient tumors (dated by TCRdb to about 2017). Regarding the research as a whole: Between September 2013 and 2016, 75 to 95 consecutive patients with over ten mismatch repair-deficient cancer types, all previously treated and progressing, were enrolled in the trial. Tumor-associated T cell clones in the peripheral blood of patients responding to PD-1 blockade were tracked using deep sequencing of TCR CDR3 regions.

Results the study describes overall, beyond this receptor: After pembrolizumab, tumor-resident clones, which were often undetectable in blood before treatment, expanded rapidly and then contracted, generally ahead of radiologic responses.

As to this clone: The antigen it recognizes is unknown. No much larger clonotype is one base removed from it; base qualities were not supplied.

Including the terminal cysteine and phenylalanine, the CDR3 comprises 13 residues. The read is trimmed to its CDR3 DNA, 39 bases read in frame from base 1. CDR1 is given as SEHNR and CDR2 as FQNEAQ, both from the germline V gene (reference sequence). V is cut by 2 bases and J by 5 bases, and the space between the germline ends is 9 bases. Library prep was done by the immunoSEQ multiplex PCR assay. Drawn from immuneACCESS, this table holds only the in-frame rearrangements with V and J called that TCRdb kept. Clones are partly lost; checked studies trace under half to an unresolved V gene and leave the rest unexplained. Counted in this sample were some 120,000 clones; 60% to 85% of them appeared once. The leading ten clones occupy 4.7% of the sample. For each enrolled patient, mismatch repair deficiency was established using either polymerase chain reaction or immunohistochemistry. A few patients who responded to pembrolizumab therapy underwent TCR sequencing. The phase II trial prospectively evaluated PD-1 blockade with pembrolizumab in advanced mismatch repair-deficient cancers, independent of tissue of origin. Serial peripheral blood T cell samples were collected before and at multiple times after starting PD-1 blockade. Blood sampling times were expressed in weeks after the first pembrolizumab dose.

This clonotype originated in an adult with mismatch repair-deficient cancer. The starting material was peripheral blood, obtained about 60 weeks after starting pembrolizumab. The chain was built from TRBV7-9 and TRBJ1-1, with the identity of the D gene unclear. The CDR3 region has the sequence CASSLFSGTEAFF. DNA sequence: TGTGCCAGCAGCTTATTTTCGGGAACTGAAGCTTTCTTT. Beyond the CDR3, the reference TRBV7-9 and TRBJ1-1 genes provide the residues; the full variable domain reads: DTGVSQNPRHKITKRGQNVTFRCDPISEHNRLYWYRQTLGQGPEFLTYFQNEAQLEKSRLLSDRFSAERPKGSFSTLEIQRTEQGDSAMYLCASSLFSGTEAFFGQGTRLTVV.